A selection of T cell receptor beta chains follows, all from one sample in a study of T-cell reconstitution after alpha-beta-depleted transplantation in children. TCRdb called the PCR reads again in MiXCR, with one record for every CDR3 protein. The repertoire holds approximately 630,000 distinct CDR3 sequences, about 12% seen once, with 0.75% to 0.85% in the top ten. Sample: PBMCs, taken before TCRalphabeta/CD19-depleted stem cell transplant. Source of these receptors: a girl aged 2 to 9 with congenital amegakaryocytic thrombocytopenia, due to receive a stem cell transplant. Each CDR3 is given with its conserved first and last residue. Each record gives: CDR3 protein, CDR3 DNA, D gene, J gene, V gene, clone size. The D gene is left open where the match is weak. Part of the rows lack a size; the others show once, few, many or a class for expanded clones.

CASSSRTANTGELFF	TGTGCCAGCAGCTCCCGGACAGCGAACACCGGGGAGCTGTTTTTT	.	TRBJ2-2	TRBV5-5	many
CSVELISAIAGGYGQYF	TGCAGCGTTGAACTCATTTCCGCGATAGCGGGAGGCTACGGGCAGTACTTC	TRBD2	TRBJ2-7	TRBV29-1	few
CASSLVAGDWDNEQFF	TGCGCCAGCAGCTTGGTAGCGGGAGATTGGGACAATGAGCAGTTCTTC	TRBD2	TRBJ2-1	TRBV5-1	many
CSARGGLASDTQYF	TGCAGTGCCAGGGGGGGACTAGCCTCAGATACGCAGTATTTT	TRBD2	TRBJ2-3	TRBV20-1	many
CSVGGSSYEQYF	TGCAGCGTGGGAGGGTCCTCCTACGAGCAGTACTTC	TRBD2	TRBJ2-7	TRBV29-1	many
CASRYRGSHEQYF	TGCGCCAGCAGGTATAGGGGTTCCCACGAGCAGTACTTC	.	TRBJ2-7	TRBV5-1	many
CASSSSEGPYNEQFF	TGTGCCAGCAGTTCATCAGAGGGCCCTTACAATGAGCAGTTCTTC	.	TRBJ2-1	TRBV6-5	few
CASSRITSWEDNEQFF	TGTGCCAGCAGCCGGATCACCTCTTGGGAGGACAATGAGCAGTTCTTC	.	TRBJ2-1	TRBV7-6	.
CASSLWGEGTDSYEQYF	TGCGCCAGCAGCTTGTGGGGAGAGGGGACGGACTCCTACGAGCAGTACTTC	.	TRBJ2-7	TRBV5-1	many
CSVDLTDGYTF	TGCAGCGTTGATCTGACTGATGGCTACACCTTC	.	TRBJ1-2	TRBV29-1	few
CACVAGATYEQYF	TGTGCCTGTGTAGCGGGAGCCACCTACGAGCAGTACTTC	TRBD2	TRBJ2-7	TRBV30	few
CASSYLGQGNYEQYF	TGTGCCAGCAGTTACCTCGGGCAGGGAAACTACGAGCAGTACTTC	.	TRBJ2-7	TRBV27	many
CASSPLTSGLSYNEQFF	TGTGCCAGCTCACCACTCACTAGCGGCCTCTCCTACAATGAGCAGTTCTTC	TRBD2	TRBJ2-1	TRBV18	.
CSARSPTPETQYF	TGCAGTGCTAGATCCCCGACCCCAGAGACCCAGTACTTC	.	TRBJ2-5	TRBV20-1	.
CASSLSSPPPNNEQFF	TGTGCCAGCAGTTTATCTTCCCCACCACCAAACAATGAGCAGTTCTTC	.	TRBJ2-1	TRBV27	many
CASSLAKGQGTGELFF	TGCGCCAGCAGCTTGGCCAAGGGACAGGGCACCGGGGAGCTGTTTTTT	TRBD1	TRBJ2-2	TRBV5-1	few
CASSQPGQGGNEQFF	TGCGCCAGCAGCCAACCGGGACAGGGAGGCAATGAGCAGTTCTTC	TRBD1	TRBJ2-1	TRBV4-1	many
CSVSSGGSSYEQYF	TGCAGCGTTTCTAGCGGGGGGAGCTCCTACGAGCAGTACTTC	TRBD2	TRBJ2-7	TRBV29-1	few
CSAGTEGLYEQYF	TGCAGCGCCGGGACAGAGGGGCTCTACGAGCAGTACTTC	TRBD1	TRBJ2-7	TRBV29-1	few
CASSTGTSFYEQFF	TGTGCCAGTAGTACCGGGACTAGCTTTTATGAGCAGTTCTTC	TRBD2	TRBJ2-1	TRBV19	many
CASRALPNEQFF	TGTGCCAGCAGGGCCCTCCCCAATGAGCAGTTCTTC	.	TRBJ2-1	TRBV28	.
CASSSTVVEQFF	TGTGCCAGCAGCTCAACAGTGGTTGAGCAGTTCTTC	.	TRBJ2-1	TRBV7-9	few
CASSTRGTFGKPQHF	TGTGCCAGCAGTACCCGGGGTACTTTCGGCAAGCCCCAGCATTTT	.	TRBJ1-5	TRBV28	many
CSAGLGRAQYF	TGCAGTGCGGGGCTTGGGAGGGCGCAGTATTTT	TRBD2	TRBJ2-3	TRBV20-1	many
CASSFSGTEQFF	TGCGCCAGCAGCTTTAGCGGGACGGAGCAGTTCTTC	TRBD2	TRBJ2-1	TRBV5-1	.
CASSPHRGLIYYEQYF	TGTGCCAGCAGCCCCCATAGAGGACTGATCTACTACGAGCAGTACTTC	.	TRBJ2-7	TRBV7-2	many
CASSQIWTTPETQYF	TGCGCCAGCAGCCAGATATGGACAACCCCAGAGACCCAGTACTTC	.	TRBJ2-5	TRBV4-1	many
CCARSSWGGMISDTQYF	TGCTGTGCTAGATCTTCGTGGGGCGGGATGATTTCAGATACGCAGTATTTT	.	TRBJ2-3	TRBV20-1	.
CASSRSLGGEETQYF	TGTGCCAGCAGTCGAAGCCTCGGCGGGGAAGAGACCCAGTACTTC	.	TRBJ2-5	TRBV6-1	.
CARSRGPPGLVTYEQYF	TGTGCCAGGAGCCGTGGGCCCCCGGGACTAGTCACCTACGAGCAGTACTTC	TRBD2	TRBJ2-7	TRBV28	.
CASSERETNTGELFF	TGTGCCAGCAGTGAACGGGAGACGAACACCGGGGAGCTGTTTTTT	.	TRBJ2-2	TRBV2	few
CASSEATSYNEQFF	TGTGCCAGCAGTGAAGCGACCTCCTACAATGAGCAGTTCTTC	.	TRBJ2-1	TRBV6-1	many
CSARDSPATGGTQYF	TGCAGTGCTAGAGATTCCCCAGCGACAGGGGGCACCCAGTACTTC	TRBD1	TRBJ2-5	TRBV20-1	.
CASSSGVNIQYF	TGTGCCAGCAGTTCGGGGGTAAACATTCAGTACTTC	.	TRBJ2-4	TRBV12-3/TRBV12-4	many
CASRPDSTNEQFF	TGTGCCAGCAGGCCGGACTCCACCAATGAGCAGTTCTTC	.	TRBJ2-1	TRBV12-3/TRBV12-4	many